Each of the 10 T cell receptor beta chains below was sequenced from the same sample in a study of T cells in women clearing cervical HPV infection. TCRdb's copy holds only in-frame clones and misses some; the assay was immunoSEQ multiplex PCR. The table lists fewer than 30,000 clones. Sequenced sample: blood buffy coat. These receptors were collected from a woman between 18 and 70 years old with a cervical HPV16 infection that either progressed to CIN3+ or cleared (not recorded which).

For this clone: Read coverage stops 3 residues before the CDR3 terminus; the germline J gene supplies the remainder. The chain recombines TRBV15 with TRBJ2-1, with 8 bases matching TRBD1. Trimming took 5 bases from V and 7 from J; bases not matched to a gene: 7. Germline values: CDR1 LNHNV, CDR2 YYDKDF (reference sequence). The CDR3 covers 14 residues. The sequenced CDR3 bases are TGTGCCACCAGCGGGCGGACAGGGTGGAATGAG. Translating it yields CATSGRTGWNE. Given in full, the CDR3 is CATSGRTGWNEQFF. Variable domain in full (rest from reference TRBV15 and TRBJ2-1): DAMVIQNPRYQVTQFGKPVTLSCSQTLNHNVMYWYQQKSSQAPKLLFHYYDKDFNNEADTPDNFQSRRPNTSFCFLDIRSPGLGDTAMYLCATSGRTGWNEQFFGPGTRLTVL.

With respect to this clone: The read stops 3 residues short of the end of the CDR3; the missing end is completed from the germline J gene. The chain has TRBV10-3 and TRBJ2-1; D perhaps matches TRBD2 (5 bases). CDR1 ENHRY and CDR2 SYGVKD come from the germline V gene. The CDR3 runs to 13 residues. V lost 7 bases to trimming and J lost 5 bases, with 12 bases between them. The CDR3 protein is CAIKRVYDNEQFF. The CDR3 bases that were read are TGTGCCATCAAGAGGGTATACGACAATGAG.

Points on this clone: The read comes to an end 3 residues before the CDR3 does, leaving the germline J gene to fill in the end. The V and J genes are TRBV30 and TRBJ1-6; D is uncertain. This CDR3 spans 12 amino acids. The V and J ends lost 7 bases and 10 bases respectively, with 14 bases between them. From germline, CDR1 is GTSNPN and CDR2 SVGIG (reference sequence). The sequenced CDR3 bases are TGTGCCTCCCGGGCGGGAAAATCACCC. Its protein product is CASRAGKSP. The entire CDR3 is CASRAGKSPLHF. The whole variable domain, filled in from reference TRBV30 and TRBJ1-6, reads SQTIHQWPATLVQPVGSPLSLECTVEGTSNPNLYWYRQAAGRGLQLLFYSVGIGQISSEVPQNLSASRPQDRQFILSSKKLLLSDSGFYLCASRAGKSPLHFGNGTRLTVT.

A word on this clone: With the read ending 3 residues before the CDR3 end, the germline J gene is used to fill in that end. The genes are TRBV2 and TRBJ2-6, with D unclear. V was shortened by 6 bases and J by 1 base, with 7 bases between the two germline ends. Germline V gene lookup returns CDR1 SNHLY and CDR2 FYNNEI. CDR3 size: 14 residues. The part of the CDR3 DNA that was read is TGTGCCAGCAGGGCAGAGTCTGGGGCCAACGTC. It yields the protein CASRAESGANV. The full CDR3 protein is CASRAESGANVLTF.

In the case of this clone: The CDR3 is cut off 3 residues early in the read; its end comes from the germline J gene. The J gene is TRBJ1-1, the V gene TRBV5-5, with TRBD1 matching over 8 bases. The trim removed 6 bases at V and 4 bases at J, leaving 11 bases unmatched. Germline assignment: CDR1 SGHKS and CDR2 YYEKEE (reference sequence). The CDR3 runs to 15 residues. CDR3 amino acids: CASNREAGGFTEAFF. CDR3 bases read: TGTGCCAGCAACCGAGAGGCAGGGGGCTTCACTGAA.

The CDR3: CAWIGVFSPLHF. The DNA read from the CDR3 is TGTGCCTGGATAGGGGTTTTTTCACCC. The chain links TRBV30 to TRBJ1-6, with D tentatively TRBD1 (5 bases). Sequencing ends 3 residues short of the CDR3 end; the germline J gene provides the rest. This CDR3 spans 12 amino acids. V was trimmed by 4 bases and J by 9 bases, leaving 10 bases between them. Germline values: CDR1 GTSNPN, CDR2 SVGIG (reference sequence).

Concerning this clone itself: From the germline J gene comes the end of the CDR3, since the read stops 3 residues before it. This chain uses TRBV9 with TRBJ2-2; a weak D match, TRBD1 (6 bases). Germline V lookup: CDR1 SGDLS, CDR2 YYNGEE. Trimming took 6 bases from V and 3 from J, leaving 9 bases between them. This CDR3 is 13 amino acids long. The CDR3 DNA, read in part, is TGTGCCAGCAAGGGGGTTCACACCGGGGAG. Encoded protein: CASKGVHTGE. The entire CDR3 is CASKGVHTGELFF. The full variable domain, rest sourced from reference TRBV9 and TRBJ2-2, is DSGVTQTPKHLITATGQRVTLRCSPRSGDLSVYWYQQSLDQGLQFLIQYYNGEERAKGNILERFSAQQFPDLHSELNLSSLELGDSALYFCASKGVHTGELFFGEGSRLTVL.

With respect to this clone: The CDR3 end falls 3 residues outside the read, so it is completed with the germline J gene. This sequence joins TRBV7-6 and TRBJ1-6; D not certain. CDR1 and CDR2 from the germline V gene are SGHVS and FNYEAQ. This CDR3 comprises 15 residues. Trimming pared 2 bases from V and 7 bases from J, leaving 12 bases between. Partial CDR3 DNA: TGTGCCAGCAGCTTACAGGCCTCCTTCAATTCACCC. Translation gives CASSLQASFNSP. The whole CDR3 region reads CASSLQASFNSPLHF.

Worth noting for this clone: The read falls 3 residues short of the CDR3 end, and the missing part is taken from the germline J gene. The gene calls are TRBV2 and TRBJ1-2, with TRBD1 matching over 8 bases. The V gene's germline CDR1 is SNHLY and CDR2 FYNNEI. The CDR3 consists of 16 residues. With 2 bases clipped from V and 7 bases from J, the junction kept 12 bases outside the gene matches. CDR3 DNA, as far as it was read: TGTGCCAGCAGTGAACTTTGGGACAGGAATCCCTGTGGC. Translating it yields CASSELWDRNPCG. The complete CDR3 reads CASSELWDRNPCGYTF.

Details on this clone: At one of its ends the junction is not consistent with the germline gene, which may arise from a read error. The sequenced CDR3 bases are TGTGCCAGCAGCCTAGACAGGATCAGGGACACTGAA. Residues: CASSLDRIRDTE. From start to end, the CDR3 is CASSLDRIRDTEAFF. The chain employs TRBV11-2 and TRBJ1-1; TRBD1 is a possible D gene (6 bases). The observed sequence ends 3 residues before the CDR3 terminus, with the missing tail filled in from the germline J gene. The CDR3 is 15 amino acids. Germline V gene sequence: CDR1 SGHAT, CDR2 FQNNGV.